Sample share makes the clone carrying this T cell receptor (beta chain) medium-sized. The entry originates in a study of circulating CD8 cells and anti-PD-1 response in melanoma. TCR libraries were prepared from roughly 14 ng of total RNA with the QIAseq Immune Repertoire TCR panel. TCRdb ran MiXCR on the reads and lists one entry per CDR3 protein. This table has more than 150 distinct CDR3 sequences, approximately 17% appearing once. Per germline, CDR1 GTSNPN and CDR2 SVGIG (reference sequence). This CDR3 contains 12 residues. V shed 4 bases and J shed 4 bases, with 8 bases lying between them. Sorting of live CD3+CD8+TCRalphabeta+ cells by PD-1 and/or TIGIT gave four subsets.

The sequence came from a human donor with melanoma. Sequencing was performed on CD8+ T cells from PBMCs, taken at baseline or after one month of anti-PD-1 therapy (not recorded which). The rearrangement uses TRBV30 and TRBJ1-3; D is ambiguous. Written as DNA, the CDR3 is TGTGCCTGGAAGAAAGGAGGAAACACCATATATTTT. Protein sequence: CAWKKGGNTIYF. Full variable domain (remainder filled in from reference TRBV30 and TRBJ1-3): SQTIHQWPATLVQPVGSPLSLECTVEGTSNPNLYWYRQAAGRGLQLLFYSVGIGQISSEVPQNLSASRPQDRQFILSSKKLLLSDSGFYLCAWKKGGNTIYFGEGSWLTVV.